The entry that follows covers one T cell receptor beta chain sequence. Trimming took 7 bases from V and 8 from J, leaving 14 bases between them. The germline V gene has CDR1 GTSNPN and CDR2 SVGIG (reference sequence). There are 12 residues in the CDR3. The data were taken from a study of T cells in narcolepsy. TCRdb's copy holds only in-frame clones and misses some; the assay was immunoSEQ multiplex PCR. The data contain approximately 24,000 clones, roughly four fifths of them singletons. Sequenced input: CD45RA- memory CD4+ T cells from PBMCs. This clonotype was sampled from a human donor with narcolepsy. V and J are TRBV30 and TRBJ1-4, with D perhaps TRBD1 (5 bases). DNA for the CDR3: TGTGCCTTGCACAGGCAAGGGGAAAAACTGTTTTTT. The encoded protein is CALHRQGEKLFF.